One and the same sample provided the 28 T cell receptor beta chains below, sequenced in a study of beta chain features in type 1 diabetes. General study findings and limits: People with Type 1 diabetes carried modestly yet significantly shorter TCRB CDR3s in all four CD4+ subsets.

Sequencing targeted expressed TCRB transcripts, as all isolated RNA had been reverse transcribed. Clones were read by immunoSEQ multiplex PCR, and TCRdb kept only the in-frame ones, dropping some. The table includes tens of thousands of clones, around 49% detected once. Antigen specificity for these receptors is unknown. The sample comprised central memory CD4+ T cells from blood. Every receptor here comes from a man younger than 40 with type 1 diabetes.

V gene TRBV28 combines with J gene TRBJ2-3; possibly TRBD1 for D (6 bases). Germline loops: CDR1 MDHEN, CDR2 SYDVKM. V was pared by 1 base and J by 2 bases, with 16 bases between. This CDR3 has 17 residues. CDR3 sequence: CASSLLYSGVFTDTQYF. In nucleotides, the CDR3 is TGTGCCAGCAGTTTATTATATTCAGGGGTTTTCACAGATACGCAGTATTTT.

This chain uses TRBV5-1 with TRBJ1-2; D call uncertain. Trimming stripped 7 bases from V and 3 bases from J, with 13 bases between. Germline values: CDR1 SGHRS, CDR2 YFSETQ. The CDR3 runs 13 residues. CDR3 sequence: CASGEGKDYGYTF. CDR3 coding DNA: TGCGCCAGCGGGGAGGGAAAAGACTATGGCTACACCTTC.

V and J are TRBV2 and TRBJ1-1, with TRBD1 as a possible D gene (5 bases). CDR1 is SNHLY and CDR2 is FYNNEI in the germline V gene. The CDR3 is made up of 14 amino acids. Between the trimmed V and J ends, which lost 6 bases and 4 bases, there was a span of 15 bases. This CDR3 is CASSSTRGGTEAFF. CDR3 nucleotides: TGTGCCAGCAGCTCTACAAGGGGAGGCACTGAAGCTTTCTTT. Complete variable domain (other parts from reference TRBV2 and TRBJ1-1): EPEVTQTPSHQVTQMGQEVILRCVPISNHLYFYWYRQILGQKVEFLVSFYNNEISEKSEIFDDQFSVERPDGSNFTLKIRSTKLEDSAMYFCASSSTRGGTEAFFGQGTRLTVV.

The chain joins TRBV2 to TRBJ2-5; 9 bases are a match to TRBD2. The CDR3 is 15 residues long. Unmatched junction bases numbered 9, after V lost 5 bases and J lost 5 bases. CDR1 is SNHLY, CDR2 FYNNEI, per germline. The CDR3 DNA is TGTGCCAGCAGTCTTATCGGGCGGGGGGGCGAGACCCAGTACTTC. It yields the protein CASSLIGRGGETQYF.

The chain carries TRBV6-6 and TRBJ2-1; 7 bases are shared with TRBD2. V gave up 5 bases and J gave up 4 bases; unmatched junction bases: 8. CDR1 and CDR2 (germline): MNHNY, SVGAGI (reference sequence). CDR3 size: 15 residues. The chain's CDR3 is CASSLAESAYNEQFF. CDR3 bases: TGTGCCAGCAGTCTAGCGGAGAGCGCATACAATGAGCAGTTCTTC.

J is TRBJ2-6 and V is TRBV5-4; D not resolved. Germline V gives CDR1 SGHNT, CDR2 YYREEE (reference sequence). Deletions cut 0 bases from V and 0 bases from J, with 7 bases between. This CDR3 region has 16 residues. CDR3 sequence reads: CASSLGANSGANVLTF. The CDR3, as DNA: TGTGCCAGCAGCTTGGGGGCCAACTCTGGGGCCAACGTCCTGACTTTC.

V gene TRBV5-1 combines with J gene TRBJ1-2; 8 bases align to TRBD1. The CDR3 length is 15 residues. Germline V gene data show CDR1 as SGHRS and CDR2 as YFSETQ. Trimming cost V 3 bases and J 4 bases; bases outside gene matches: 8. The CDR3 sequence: CASSSKDRAGYGYTF. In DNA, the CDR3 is TGCGCCAGCAGCTCCAAGGACAGGGCCGGCTATGGCTACACCTTC. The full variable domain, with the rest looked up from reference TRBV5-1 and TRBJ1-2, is KAGVTQTPRYLIKTRGQQVTLSCSPISGHRSVSWYQQTPGQGLQFLFEYFSETQRNKGNFPGRFSGRQFSNSRSEMNVSTLELGDSALYLCASSSKDRAGYGYTFGSGTRLTVV.

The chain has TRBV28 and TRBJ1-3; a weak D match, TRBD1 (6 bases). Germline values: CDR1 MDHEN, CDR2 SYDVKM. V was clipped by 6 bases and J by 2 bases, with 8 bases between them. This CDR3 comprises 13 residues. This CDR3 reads CASSRGPGNTIYF. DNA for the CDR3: TGTGCCAGCAGCAGGGGACCTGGAAACACCATATATTTT.

The CDR3 bases are TGTGCCAGCACCAACCTGGCACTAGCGGGACCATACGAGCAGTACTTC. This codes for CASTNLALAGPYEQYF. J is TRBJ2-7 and V is TRBV11-2; 10 bases map to TRBD2. Germline V CDR1 and CDR2: SGHAT, FQNNGV. Trimming cost V 7 bases and J 4 bases; bases outside gene matches: 13. CDR3 size: 16 residues.

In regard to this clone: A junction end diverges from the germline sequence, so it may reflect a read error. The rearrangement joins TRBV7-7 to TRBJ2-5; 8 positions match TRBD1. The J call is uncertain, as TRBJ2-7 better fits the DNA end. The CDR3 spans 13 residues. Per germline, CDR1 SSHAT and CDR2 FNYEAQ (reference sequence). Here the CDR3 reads CASSLQGGYEQYF. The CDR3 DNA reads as TGTGCTAGCAGCTTACAGGGGGGATACGAGCAGTACTTC.

CDR3 nucleotide sequence: TGTGCCAGCAGCTCTTACCGGGACAGGAGCTCCTACGAGCAGTACTTC. This codes for CASSSYRDRSSYEQYF. The genes are TRBV5-6 and TRBJ2-7; 8 nucleotides line up with TRBD1. The ends lost 3 bases at V and 0 bases at J; junction bases unmatched: 8. CDR3 length: 16 amino acids. Germline CDR1 SGHDT, CDR2 YYEEEE.

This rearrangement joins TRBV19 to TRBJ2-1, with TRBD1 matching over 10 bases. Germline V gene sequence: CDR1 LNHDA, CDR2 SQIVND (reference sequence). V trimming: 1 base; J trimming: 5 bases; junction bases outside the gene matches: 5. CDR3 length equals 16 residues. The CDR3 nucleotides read TGTGCCAGTAGTATAGGGGGACAGGGGAGGAACAATGAGCAGTTCTTC. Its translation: CASSIGGQGRNNEQFF.

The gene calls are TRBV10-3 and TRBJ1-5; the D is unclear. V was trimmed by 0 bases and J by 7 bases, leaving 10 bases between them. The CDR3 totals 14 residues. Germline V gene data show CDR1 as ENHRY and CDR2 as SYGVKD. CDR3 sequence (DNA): TGTGCCATCAGTGAGTCCAGAAGTGGCCAGCCCCAGCATTTT. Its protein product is CAISESRSGQPQHF.

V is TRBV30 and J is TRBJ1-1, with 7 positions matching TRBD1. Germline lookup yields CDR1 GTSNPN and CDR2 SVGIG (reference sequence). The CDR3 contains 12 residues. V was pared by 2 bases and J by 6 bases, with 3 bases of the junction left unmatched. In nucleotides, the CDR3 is TGTGCCTGGAGTACAGGGGACTCTGAAGCTTTCTTT. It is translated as CAWSTGDSEAFF.

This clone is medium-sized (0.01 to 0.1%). CDR3 amino acids: CASSYSEGNGYTF. The CDR3 DNA reads TGTGCCAGCAGTTACTCGGAGGGAAATGGCTACACCTTC. This chain connects TRBV6-5 to TRBJ1-2; D call uncertain. V shed 0 bases and J shed 6 bases, with 8 bases lying between them. This CDR3 contains 13 residues. CDR1 and CDR2 (germline): MNHEY, SVGAGI.

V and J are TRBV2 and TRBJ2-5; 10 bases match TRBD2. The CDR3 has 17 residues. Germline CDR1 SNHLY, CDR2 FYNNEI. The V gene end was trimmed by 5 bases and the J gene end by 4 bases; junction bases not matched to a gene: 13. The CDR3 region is CASSPFAASGGTETQYF. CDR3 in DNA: TGTGCCAGCAGTCCCTTCGCGGCTAGCGGGGGAACAGAGACCCAGTACTTC. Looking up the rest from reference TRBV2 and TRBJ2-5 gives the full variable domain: EPEVTQTPSHQVTQMGQEVILRCVPISNHLYFYWYRQILGQKVEFLVSFYNNEISEKSEIFDDQFSVERPDGSNFTLKIRSTKLEDSAMYFCASSPFAASGGTETQYFGPGTRLLVL.

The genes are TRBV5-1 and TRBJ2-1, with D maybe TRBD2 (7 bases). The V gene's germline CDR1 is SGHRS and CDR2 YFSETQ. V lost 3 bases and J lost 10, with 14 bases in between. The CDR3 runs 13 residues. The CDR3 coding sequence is TGCGCCAGCAGCTGGGGGGGAGGGACAGAGCAGTTCTTC. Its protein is CASSWGGGTEQFF.

The CDR3 reads CASSPRFGLAGGSSYNEQFF. DNA for the CDR3: TGTGCCAGCAGCCCAAGATTTGGGCTAGCGGGAGGTTCCTCCTACAATGAGCAGTTCTTC. V gene TRBV14 combines with J gene TRBJ2-1; 11 nucleotides match TRBD2. J lost 0 bases, V lost 4 bases, and 14 bases had no gene match. The CDR3 is made up of 20 amino acids. Germline assignment: CDR1 SGHDN and CDR2 FVKESK.

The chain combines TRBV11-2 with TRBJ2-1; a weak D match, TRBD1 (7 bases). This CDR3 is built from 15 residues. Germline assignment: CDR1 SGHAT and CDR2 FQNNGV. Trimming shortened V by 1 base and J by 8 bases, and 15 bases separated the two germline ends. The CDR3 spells CASSLAGGGWDEQFF. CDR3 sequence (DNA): TGTGCCAGCAGCTTAGCCGGAGGGGGCTGGGATGAGCAGTTCTTC.

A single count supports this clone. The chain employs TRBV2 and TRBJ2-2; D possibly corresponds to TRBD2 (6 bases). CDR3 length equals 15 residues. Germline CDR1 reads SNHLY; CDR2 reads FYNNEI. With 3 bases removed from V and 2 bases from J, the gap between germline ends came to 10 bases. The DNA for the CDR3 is TGTGCCAGCAGTGATCAGGACTACAACACCGGGGAGCTGTTTTTT. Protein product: CASSDQDYNTGELFF.

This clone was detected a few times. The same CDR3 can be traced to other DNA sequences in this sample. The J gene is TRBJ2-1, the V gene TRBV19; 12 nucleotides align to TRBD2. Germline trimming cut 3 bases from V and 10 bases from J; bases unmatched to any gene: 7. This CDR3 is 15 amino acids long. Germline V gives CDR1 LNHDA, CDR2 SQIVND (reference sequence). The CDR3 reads CASSILAGGPGEQFF. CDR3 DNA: TGTGCCAGTAGTATCCTAGCGGGAGGGCCAGGGGAGCAGTTCTTC.

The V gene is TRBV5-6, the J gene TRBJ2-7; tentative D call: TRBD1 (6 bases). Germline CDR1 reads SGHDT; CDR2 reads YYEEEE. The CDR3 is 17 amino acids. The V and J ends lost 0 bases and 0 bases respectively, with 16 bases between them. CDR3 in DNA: TGTGCCAGCAGCTTGGTGGGCCGACAGGCGAGCTCCTACGAGCAGTACTTC. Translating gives CASSLVGRQASSYEQYF.

In DNA form, the CDR3 reads TGTGCCAGCAGCGAACCGGGACTAGCGAACGGGGCCAACGTCCTGACTTTC. It encodes CASSEPGLANGANVLTF. V is TRBV9 and J is TRBJ2-6, with 10 bases aligning to TRBD2. V lost 3 bases and J lost 4; bases outside the gene matches: 7. CDR1 is SGDLS, CDR2 YYNGEE, per germline. The CDR3 has 17 residues.

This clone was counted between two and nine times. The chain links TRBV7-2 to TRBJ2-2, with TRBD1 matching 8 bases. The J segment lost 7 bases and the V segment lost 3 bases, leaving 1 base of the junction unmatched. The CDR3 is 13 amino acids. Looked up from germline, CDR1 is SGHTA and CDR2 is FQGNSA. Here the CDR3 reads CASSFDRGGELFF. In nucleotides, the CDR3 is TGTGCCAGCAGCTTTGACAGGGGCGGGGAGCTGTTTTTT.

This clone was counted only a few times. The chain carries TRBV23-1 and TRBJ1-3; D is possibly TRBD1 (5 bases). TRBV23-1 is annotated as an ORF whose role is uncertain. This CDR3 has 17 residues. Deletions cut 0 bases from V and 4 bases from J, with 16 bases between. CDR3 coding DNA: TGCGCCAGCAGTCAATCGCGCGGGGGTCGAAAAGGAAACACCATATATTTT. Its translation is CASSQSRGGRKGNTIYF.

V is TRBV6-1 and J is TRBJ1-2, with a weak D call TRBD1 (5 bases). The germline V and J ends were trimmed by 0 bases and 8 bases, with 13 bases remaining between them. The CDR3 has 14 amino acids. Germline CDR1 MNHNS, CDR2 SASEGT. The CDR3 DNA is TGTGCCAGCAGTGAAGCGCCAGGGAGGTCCGGCTACACCTTC. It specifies CASSEAPGRSGYTF.

The CDR3 is CASSDRRGNLNTEAFF. CDR3 nucleotide sequence: TGTGCCAGCAGCGACCGCAGGGGAAACTTGAACACTGAAGCTTTCTTT. V gene TRBV7-9 combines with J gene TRBJ1-1, with a tentative D call TRBD1 (6 bases). Trimming pared 5 bases from V and 0 bases from J, leaving 16 bases between. The germline gives CDR1 SEHNR, CDR2 FQNEAQ (reference sequence). This CDR3 is 16 amino acids long.

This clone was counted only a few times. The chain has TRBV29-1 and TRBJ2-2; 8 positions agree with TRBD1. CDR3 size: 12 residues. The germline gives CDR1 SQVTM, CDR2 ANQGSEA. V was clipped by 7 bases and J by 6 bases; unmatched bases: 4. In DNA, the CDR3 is TGCAGCGCCAGGGGGCCCCCCGGGGAGCTGTTTTTT. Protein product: CSARGPPGELFF.